This T cell receptor (beta chain) comes out of a study of radiotherapy plus CTLA-4 blockade in lung cancer. Trimming at V came to 6 bases and at J to 1 base, leaving 13 bases not matched to a gene. CDR3 length: 18 residues. In germline, CDR1 is LNHDA, CDR2 SQIVND (reference sequence). It was focal radiation plus CTLA-4 blockade with ipilimumab that patients with chemo-refractory metastatic non-small-cell lung cancer received. This clone was seen only a few times. What it binds is unknown. Only in-frame clones appear in the TCRdb table, and some are missing; sequencing was by immunoSEQ multiplex PCR. Seen here are tens of thousands of clones, approximately 79% observed once, and the top ten hold 7% to 8%. Study-wide results and caveats: Clones derived from tumor TCRs expanded in blood after radiotherapy plus ipilimumab. The best prediction of response reportedly came from early blood T cell clone dynamics, with interferon-beta.

The sample consisted of peripheral blood, taken from a patient treated with radiotherapy plus ipilimumab. The V and J genes are TRBV19 and TRBJ2-2; 8 bases agree with TRBD2. The source of this sequence is a human donor with non-small cell lung cancer who had stable disease on radiotherapy plus ipilimumab. The DNA for the CDR3 is TGTGCCAGTAGGCCCCCGGGACTAGTCTCTCGGAACACCGGGGAGCTGTTTTTT. Protein: CASRPPGLVSRNTGELFF. The full variable domain, with the rest looked up from reference TRBV19 and TRBJ2-2, is DGGITQSPKYLFRKEGQNVTLSCEQNLNHDAMYWYRQDPGQGLRLIYYSQIVNDFQKGDIAEGYSVSREKKESFPLTVTSAQKNPTAFYLCASRPPGLVSRNTGELFFGEGSRLTVL.